These T cell receptor beta chains were read from a single sample in a study of blood T cells in healthy people across ages. From the 5' RACE reads, TCRdb called clonotypes with MiXCR, one entry per CDR3 protein. The sample lists more than 1,000,000 distinct CDR3 sequences; 25% were seen once. Another study also made use of these data, one on T cells of mothers and their children.

The sample consisted of blood. These receptor sequences come from a girl aged 2 to 9 in good health. The CDR3 runs from the conserved cysteine through the conserved F or W. A D gene is named only where the DNA matches it firmly. Clone size is shown for a subset of rows, as once, few, many or a class of expanded clone.

D: .
size: .
J: TRBJ2-7
V: TRBV13
CDR3: CASRAKGGVYEQYF
DNA: TGTGCCAGCAGGGCCAAGGGGGGGGTCTACGAGCAGTACTTC

D: TRBD2
size: few
J: TRBJ2-1
V: TRBV24-1
CDR3: CATSDSPTSGDSYNEQFF
DNA: TGTGCCACCAGTGATTCCCCGACTAGCGGGGACTCCTACAATGAGCAGTTCTTC

D: .
size: .
J: TRBJ2-1
V: TRBV12-3/TRBV12-4
CDR3: CASILGGEFNNEQFF
DNA: TGTGCCAGCATTCTAGGGGGGGAATTCAACAATGAGCAGTTCTTC

D: .
size: .
J: TRBJ2-5
V: TRBV7-2
CDR3: CASSKTQETQYF
DNA: TGTGCCAGCAGCAAAACCCAAGAGACCCAGTACTTC

D: .
size: .
J: TRBJ1-1
V: TRBV12-3/TRBV12-4
CDR3: CASSPNGQNTEAFF
DNA: TGTGCCAGCAGTCCTAATGGACAGAACACTGAAGCTTTCTTT

D: .
size: .
J: TRBJ2-1
V: TRBV12-5
CDR3: CASELDYNEQFF
DNA: TGTGCTAGTGAGCTAGACTACAATGAGCAGTTCTTC

D: TRBD1
size: .
J: TRBJ1-4
V: TRBV7-2
CDR3: CASSPGTARGEKLFF
DNA: TGTGCCAGCAGCCCCGGGACAGCAAGGGGTGAAAAACTGTTTTTT

D: .
size: once
J: TRBJ1-1
V: TRBV10-1
CDR3: CASSPRGAVGEAFF
DNA: TGCGCCAGCTCCCCTAGAGGGGCAGTTGGTGAAGCTTTCTTT

D: .
size: few
J: TRBJ2-2
V: TRBV7-3
CDR3: CASSVHPGTGELFF
DNA: TGTGCCAGCAGCGTACACCCGGGTACCGGGGAGCTGTTTTTT

D: .
size: .
J: TRBJ2-7
V: TRBV20-1
CDR3: CSARGPDLGAYEQYF
DNA: TGCAGTGCTAGGGGCCCCGATTTAGGGGCCTACGAGCAGTACTTC

D: TRBD2
size: once
J: TRBJ2-2
V: TRBV7-9
CDR3: CASSNGGGLTGELFF
DNA: TGTGCCAGCAGCAACGGGGGGGGACTCACCGGGGAGCTGTTTTTT

D: TRBD2
size: few
J: TRBJ2-7
V: TRBV6-5
CDR3: CASSYSLAGGPNEQYF
DNA: TGTGCCAGCAGTTACTCGTTAGCGGGGGGGCCCAACGAGCAGTACTTC

D: .
size: few
J: TRBJ1-5
V: TRBV12-5
CDR3: CASGLIAGLSNQPQHF
DNA: TGTGCTAGTGGTTTGATCGCGGGACTTAGCAATCAGCCCCAGCATTTT

D: TRBD2
size: .
J: TRBJ2-4
V: TRBV24-1
CDR3: CATSGGGDAKNIQYF
DNA: TGTGCCACCAGCGGGGGGGGCGACGCCAAAAACATTCAGTACTTC

D: .
size: .
J: TRBJ1-2
V: TRBV6-1
CDR3: CASSGLTAPNGYTF
DNA: TGTGCCAGCAGCGGCCTTACCGCCCCTAATGGGTACACCTTC

D: .
size: many
J: TRBJ2-2
V: TRBV9
CDR3: CASSGGTGELFF
DNA: TGTGCCAGCAGCGGTGGTACCGGGGAGCTGTTTTTT

D: TRBD1
size: once
J: TRBJ1-1
V: TRBV28
CDR3: CAVTGQGGTEAFF
DNA: TGTGCCGTAACCGGACAGGGTGGCACTGAAGCTTTCTTT

D: TRBD1
size: .
J: TRBJ1-5
V: TRBV5-5
CDR3: CASSPTGGGRQPQHF
DNA: TGTGCCAGCAGCCCGACAGGGGGAGGACGGCAGCCCCAGCATTTT

D: TRBD2
size: .
J: TRBJ2-3
V: TRBV20-1
CDR3: CSARDVTSGVTDTQYF
DNA: TGCAGTGCTAGAGATGTCACTAGCGGGGTCACAGATACGCAGTATTTT

D: TRBD1
size: .
J: TRBJ1-2
V: TRBV28
CDR3: CASSLLVGGDGYTF
DNA: TGTGCCAGCAGTTTATTGGTAGGGGGCGATGGCTACACCTTC

D: .
size: .
J: TRBJ2-7
V: TRBV28
CDR3: CASSFHGQDLYEQYF
DNA: TGTGCCAGCAGTTTTCATGGCCAAGACCTCTACGAGCAGTACTTC

D: .
size: .
J: TRBJ2-1
V: TRBV13
CDR3: CASPLQASSSYNEQFF
DNA: TGTGCCAGCCCCCTACAGGCGTCGAGCTCCTACAATGAGCAGTTCTTC

D: .
size: .
J: TRBJ2-2
V: TRBV7-2
CDR3: CASSTRQRTGELFF
DNA: TGTGCCAGCAGCACGCGACAGCGCACCGGGGAGCTGTTTTTT

D: TRBD2
size: .
J: TRBJ2-7
V: TRBV7-6
CDR3: CASSLAPGLAGVGEQYF
DNA: TGTGCCAGCAGCTTAGCGCCGGGACTAGCGGGAGTAGGCGAGCAGTACTTC

D: .
size: few
J: TRBJ2-7
V: TRBV3-1
CDR3: CASSQMGFEQYF
DNA: TGTGCCAGCAGCCAAATGGGTTTCGAGCAGTACTTC

D: TRBD1
size: .
J: TRBJ2-7
V: TRBV29-1
CDR3: CSAKQGGPYEQYF
DNA: TGCAGCGCTAAACAGGGGGGCCCCTACGAGCAGTACTTC

D: .
size: .
J: TRBJ2-7
V: TRBV12-3/TRBV12-4
CDR3: CASSLGGDPHRTVF
DNA: TGTGCCAGCAGTTTAGGAGGGGATCCACATAGGACCGTCTTC

D: .
size: few
J: TRBJ2-7
V: TRBV28
CDR3: CASSLTRSGTSYEQYF
DNA: TGTGCCAGCAGTTTAACGAGGTCAGGCACTTCCTACGAGCAGTACTTC

D: .
size: few
J: TRBJ1-2
V: TRBV7-9
CDR3: CASSLGQAGYGYTF
DNA: TGTGCCAGCAGCTTAGGACAGGCTGGCTATGGCTACACCTTC

D: .
size: .
J: TRBJ2-4
V: TRBV6-5
CDR3: CASSKEGKAKNIQYF
DNA: TGTGCCAGCAGCAAGGAAGGGAAGGCCAAAAACATTCAGTACTTC

D: TRBD1
size: .
J: TRBJ1-2
V: TRBV7-2
CDR3: CASSLAGQGARGYTF
DNA: TGTGCCAGCAGCTTAGCGGGACAGGGGGCGCGAGGCTACACCTTC

D: .
size: few
J: TRBJ2-7
V: TRBV20-1
CDR3: CSALFDNEQYF
DNA: TGCAGTGCACTATTCGACAACGAGCAGTACTTC

D: .
size: .
J: TRBJ1-6
V: TRBV12-3/TRBV12-4
CDR3: CASSFALKFSDSPLHF
DNA: TGTGCCAGCAGTTTCGCCCTCAAGTTCTCGGATTCACCCCTCCACTTT

D: .
size: .
J: TRBJ2-5
V: TRBV20-1
CDR3: CSASGLRDKGETQYF
DNA: TGCAGTGCTAGCGGGTTGAGGGACAAGGGAGAGACCCAGTATTTC

D: .
size: .
J: TRBJ2-3
V: TRBV27
CDR3: CASSLKASRTDTQYF
DNA: TGTGCCAGCAGTTTAAAGGCGAGCCGGACAGATACGCAGTATTTT

D: TRBD2
size: .
J: TRBJ2-5
V: TRBV7-2
CDR3: CASSYQTSAETQYF
DNA: TGTGCCAGCAGCTACCAGACTAGCGCAGAGACCCAGTACTTC

D: .
size: few
J: TRBJ2-7
V: TRBV27
CDR3: CASSLWGAGDEQYF
DNA: TGTGCCAGCAGTTTATGGGGGGCCGGGGACGAGCAGTACTTC

D: .
size: few
J: TRBJ2-3
V: TRBV13
CDR3: CASSLQSGPHTDTQYF
DNA: TGTGCCAGCAGCTTACAATCCGGACCCCACACAGATACGCAGTATTTT

D: .
size: .
J: TRBJ2-2
V: TRBV28
CDR3: CASRAQNSNTGELFF
DNA: TGTGCCAGCAGGGCCCAAAATTCGAACACCGGGGAGCTGTTTTTT

D: .
size: few
J: TRBJ2-7
V: TRBV29-1
CDR3: CSGQAGVEQYF
DNA: TGCAGCGGACAAGCGGGCGTCGAGCAGTACTTC

D: TRBD2
size: .
J: TRBJ2-1
V: TRBV6-1
CDR3: CASRTPGLAEYNEQFF
DNA: TGTGCCAGCAGGACACCGGGACTAGCGGAATACAATGAGCAGTTCTTC

D: TRBD2
size: few
J: TRBJ2-7
V: TRBV11-1
CDR3: CASSSTSVEQYF
DNA: TGTGCCAGCAGCTCCACTAGCGTAGAGCAGTACTTC